A selection of T cell receptor beta chains follows, all from one sample in a study of siplizumab effects on memory and regulatory T cells. Profiling relied on immunoSEQ multiplex PCR, and the TCRdb table lists in-frame clones only, not all of them. The sample contains approximately 120,000 clones, 80% to 95% of which appear only once. The material sequenced was non-Treg CD4+ T cells sorted from blood. Receptor source: a human donor in good health. CDR3s include the opening cysteine and the closing phenylalanine or tryptophan. Fields, in order: J gene, V gene, clone size, D gene, CDR3 DNA, CDR3 protein. D genes are given only for firm matches. A row's size may be missing; if present it is once, few, many or a size class.

j_call: TRBJ2-5
v_call: TRBV6-1
clone_size: .
d_call: .
cdr3_nt: TGTGCCAGCAGTCACGACGTCCAAGAGACCCAGTACTTC
cdr3_aa: CASSHDVQETQYF

j_call: TRBJ1-2
v_call: TRBV25-1
clone_size: .
d_call: .
cdr3_nt: TGTGCCAGCAGTCCGGGTTTTAGCTATGGCTACACCTTC
cdr3_aa: CASSPGFSYGYTF

j_call: TRBJ1-2
v_call: TRBV30
clone_size: .
d_call: TRBD1
cdr3_nt: TGTGCCTGGACGGGACAGGGGGAGAATGGCTACACCTTC
cdr3_aa: CAWTGQGENGYTF

j_call: TRBJ2-1
v_call: TRBV6-5
clone_size: .
d_call: .
cdr3_nt: TGTGCCAGCAGTCCCAACAATGAGCAGTTCTTC
cdr3_aa: CASSPNNEQFF

j_call: TRBJ2-3
v_call: TRBV10-3
clone_size: once
d_call: TRBD2
cdr3_nt: TGTGCCATCAGTGAGACTAGCGGGGGGACTAGCACAGATACGCAGTATTTT
cdr3_aa: CAISETSGGTSTDTQYF

j_call: TRBJ2-3
v_call: TRBV29-1
clone_size: .
d_call: .
cdr3_nt: TGCAGCGGCGTGGGTGCGGGCGTGGGTAGCACAGATACGCAGTATTTT
cdr3_aa: CSGVGAGVGSTDTQYF

j_call: TRBJ1-6
v_call: TRBV30
clone_size: few
d_call: TRBD1
cdr3_nt: TGTGCCTGGAGTGAACAGGGGGGAACACCCCTCCACTTT
cdr3_aa: CAWSEQGGTPLHF

j_call: TRBJ1-5
v_call: TRBV6-1
clone_size: .
d_call: .
cdr3_nt: TGTGCCAGCAAGGGCCCCTTGAGCAATCAGCCCCAGCATTTT
cdr3_aa: CASKGPLSNQPQHF

j_call: TRBJ2-7
v_call: TRBV5-6
clone_size: .
d_call: TRBD1
cdr3_nt: TGTGCCAGCAGCCGTAGACAGGGATTTAACGAGCAGTACTTC
cdr3_aa: CASSRRQGFNEQYF

j_call: TRBJ2-7
v_call: TRBV7-2
clone_size: .
d_call: .
cdr3_nt: TGTGCCAGCAGCTTAGTAGGCTACGAGCAGTACTTC
cdr3_aa: CASSLVGYEQYF

j_call: TRBJ2-1
v_call: TRBV18
clone_size: .
d_call: .
cdr3_nt: TGTGCCAGCTCACCAAACGCCCTCATCAATGAGCAGTTCTTC
cdr3_aa: CASSPNALINEQFF

j_call: TRBJ1-1
v_call: TRBV5-1
clone_size: once
d_call: TRBD1
cdr3_nt: TGCGCCAGCAGCCCCCAGGGTTTGTATCAGGGGGCGGTCACTGAAGCTTTCTTT
cdr3_aa: CASSPQGLYQGAVTEAFF

j_call: TRBJ2-7
v_call: TRBV5-1
clone_size: .
d_call: TRBD1
cdr3_nt: TGCGCCAGCAGCATGCCGGGACAGGGTTCCTACGAGCAGTACTTC
cdr3_aa: CASSMPGQGSYEQYF

j_call: TRBJ1-2
v_call: TRBV4-1
clone_size: .
d_call: .
cdr3_nt: TGCGCCAGCAGCCAAGGGGGAATACGGGGGTTAGGAGGCTACACCTTC
cdr3_aa: CASSQGGIRGLGGYTF

j_call: TRBJ2-3
v_call: TRBV9
clone_size: .
d_call: .
cdr3_nt: TGTGCCAGCAGCGTAGGGGGGGGCTCAGGGCATACGCAGTATTTT
cdr3_aa: CASSVGGGSGHTQYF

j_call: TRBJ2-1
v_call: TRBV10-2
clone_size: .
d_call: .
cdr3_nt: TGCGCCAGCAGCCTTCTAGGGAATGAGCAGTTCTTC
cdr3_aa: CASSLLGNEQFF

j_call: TRBJ1-3
v_call: TRBV18
clone_size: few
d_call: .
cdr3_nt: TGTGCCAGCTCACCACCCGGGGCCACTGGAAACACCATATATTTT
cdr3_aa: CASSPPGATGNTIYF

j_call: TRBJ2-6
v_call: TRBV6-1
clone_size: .
d_call: .
cdr3_nt: TGTGCCAGCAGAAGTGGGGGATCTGGGGCCAACGTCCTGACTTTC
cdr3_aa: CASRSGGSGANVLTF

j_call: TRBJ2-1
v_call: TRBV7-7
clone_size: .
d_call: TRBD2
cdr3_nt: TGTGCCAGCAGCTTAGCGAACGGGGGGGCCCTGGGTGAGCAGTTCTTC
cdr3_aa: CASSLANGGALGEQFF

j_call: TRBJ2-7
v_call: TRBV30
clone_size: .
d_call: .
cdr3_nt: TGTGCCTGGAGTTTGGGGGGACAGCAGTACTTC
cdr3_aa: CAWSLGGQQYF

j_call: TRBJ1-6
v_call: TRBV11-2
clone_size: .
d_call: .
cdr3_nt: TGTGCCAGCAGCCCTTTAGGGGAGAGCTCCTATAATTCACCCCTCCACTTT
cdr3_aa: CASSPLGESSYNSPLHF

j_call: TRBJ1-1
v_call: TRBV18
clone_size: few
d_call: .
cdr3_nt: TGTGCCAGCTCACTATCACAGGGTAGTGACACTGAAGCTTTCTTT
cdr3_aa: CASSLSQGSDTEAFF

j_call: TRBJ1-6
v_call: TRBV10-3
clone_size: .
d_call: .
cdr3_nt: TGTGCCATCAGCCCTGACGCAGCAAGTTCACCCCTCCACTTT
cdr3_aa: CAISPDAASSPLHF

j_call: TRBJ2-7
v_call: TRBV9
clone_size: .
d_call: TRBD1
cdr3_nt: TGTGCCAGCAGCGCGACAGGGATCTCCTACGAGCAGTACTTC
cdr3_aa: CASSATGISYEQYF

j_call: TRBJ1-1
v_call: TRBV7-2
clone_size: .
d_call: .
cdr3_nt: TGTGCCAGCAGCTTAATTGAGGGGAGCACTGAAGCTTTCTTT
cdr3_aa: CASSLIEGSTEAFF

j_call: TRBJ1-2
v_call: TRBV28
clone_size: once
d_call: .
cdr3_nt: TGTGCCAGCAGTTTGGCTATAAACTTGGAGGGCTACACCTTC
cdr3_aa: CASSLAINLEGYTF

j_call: TRBJ2-1
v_call: TRBV5-4
clone_size: .
d_call: .
cdr3_nt: TGTGCCAGCAGCTTGGCTAGCTCCAATGAGCAGTTCTTC
cdr3_aa: CASSLASSNEQFF

j_call: TRBJ2-2
v_call: TRBV6-6
clone_size: .
d_call: .
cdr3_nt: TGTGCCAGCAGTTGGGGGGAGTGGGAGCTGTTTTTT
cdr3_aa: CASSWGEWELFF

j_call: TRBJ1-3
v_call: TRBV9
clone_size: .
d_call: TRBD1
cdr3_nt: TGTGCCAGCAGCGTTGGGACAGGGGGCTCTGGAAACACCATATATTTT
cdr3_aa: CASSVGTGGSGNTIYF

j_call: TRBJ1-2
v_call: TRBV10-1
clone_size: .
d_call: .
cdr3_nt: TGCGCCAGCAGTGAGGAAGGGCCCGCCGGCTACACCTTC
cdr3_aa: CASSEEGPAGYTF

j_call: TRBJ1-2
v_call: TRBV12-2
clone_size: .
d_call: .
cdr3_nt: TGTGCAAGTCGCCTCCGGGGATCACAGGGATATGGCTACACCTTC
cdr3_aa: CASRLRGSQGYGYTF

j_call: TRBJ1-1
v_call: TRBV7-3
clone_size: .
d_call: .
cdr3_nt: TGTGCCAGCAGCTATAGCGCGAACACTGAAGCTTTCTTT
cdr3_aa: CASSYSANTEAFF

j_call: TRBJ2-3
v_call: TRBV2
clone_size: .
d_call: TRBD2
cdr3_nt: TGTGCCAGCTGGCGGGGGAGCACAGATACGCAGTATTTT
cdr3_aa: CASWRGSTDTQYF

j_call: TRBJ1-3
v_call: TRBV29-1
clone_size: .
d_call: .
cdr3_nt: TGCAGCGTCCGAGGCGGAGCCCCTCTGGACACCATATATTTT
cdr3_aa: CSVRGGAPLDTIYF

j_call: TRBJ1-3
v_call: TRBV6-5
clone_size: .
d_call: .
cdr3_nt: TGTGCCAGCAGCAAACTACCCTCTGGAAACACCATATATTTT
cdr3_aa: CASSKLPSGNTIYF

j_call: TRBJ1-4
v_call: TRBV4-1
clone_size: .
d_call: .
cdr3_nt: TGCGCCAGCAGCCAAGACAGGGGCGGGAAGGGCCTACTTGCAACTAATGAAAAACTGTTTTTT
cdr3_aa: CASSQDRGGKGLLATNEKLFF

j_call: TRBJ1-2
v_call: TRBV6-5
clone_size: once
d_call: .
cdr3_nt: TGTGCCAGCAGTTATCTTTTAGGGAACGCTAACTATGGCTACACCTTC
cdr3_aa: CASSYLLGNANYGYTF

j_call: TRBJ1-1
v_call: TRBV7-9
clone_size: .
d_call: TRBD1
cdr3_nt: TGTGCCAGCAGCTTAGGCCGGGACAGGGGGTCGGGTGAAGCTTTCTTT
cdr3_aa: CASSLGRDRGSGEAFF

j_call: TRBJ2-7
v_call: TRBV6-4
clone_size: once
d_call: .
cdr3_nt: TGTGCCAGCAAAAAGGACGGGGGCGCTCAGGGCGAGCAGTACTTC
cdr3_aa: CASKKDGGAQGEQYF

j_call: TRBJ2-1
v_call: TRBV9
clone_size: once
d_call: TRBD2
cdr3_nt: TGTGCCAGCAGCGGGAGACTAGCGGCGAACTACAATGAGCAGTTCTTC
cdr3_aa: CASSGRLAANYNEQFF

j_call: TRBJ1-1
v_call: TRBV10-3
clone_size: once
d_call: .
cdr3_nt: TGTGCCATCAGTGGGGCCGGGATGAACACTGAAGCTTTCTTT
cdr3_aa: CAISGAGMNTEAFF

j_call: TRBJ1-2
v_call: TRBV19
clone_size: .
d_call: TRBD1
cdr3_nt: TGTGCCAGTAGGAGGACAGGGGAAGGTATCTATGGCTACACCTTC
cdr3_aa: CASRRTGEGIYGYTF

j_call: TRBJ2-2
v_call: TRBV5-8
clone_size: .
d_call: .
cdr3_nt: TGTGCCAGCAGCTATGGGGGCCTGGGCGGGGAGCTGTTTTTT
cdr3_aa: CASSYGGLGGELFF

j_call: TRBJ2-3
v_call: TRBV5-6
clone_size: once
d_call: .
cdr3_nt: TGTGCCAGCAGCTTGGGGTTGGTTTGGGGTGCAGATACGCAGTATTTT
cdr3_aa: CASSLGLVWGADTQYF

j_call: TRBJ2-1
v_call: TRBV5-8
clone_size: .
d_call: TRBD2
cdr3_nt: TGTGCCAGCATCCACATGGGACTAGCGGTACCAAGACACAATGAGCAGTTCTTC
cdr3_aa: CASIHMGLAVPRHNEQFF

j_call: TRBJ2-7
v_call: TRBV4-2
clone_size: .
d_call: .
cdr3_nt: TGTGCCAGCAGCCAAGCCGGGACCGACGGGGAGCAGTACTTC
cdr3_aa: CASSQAGTDGEQYF

j_call: TRBJ1-5
v_call: TRBV4-3
clone_size: once
d_call: .
cdr3_nt: TGCGCCAGCAGCCGAGAAACCAATCAGCCCCAGCATTTT
cdr3_aa: CASSRETNQPQHF

j_call: TRBJ1-5
v_call: TRBV7-9
clone_size: .
d_call: .
cdr3_nt: TGTGCCAGCAGCTTAGGTCGGCAACTGCCCCAGCATTTT
cdr3_aa: CASSLGRQLPQHF

j_call: TRBJ2-5
v_call: TRBV11-2
clone_size: .
d_call: .
cdr3_nt: TGTGCCAGCAGCTTAGGTGGGGGGAGTGGGGAGACCCAGTACTTC
cdr3_aa: CASSLGGGSGETQYF

j_call: TRBJ2-6
v_call: TRBV27
clone_size: .
d_call: .
cdr3_nt: TGTGCCAGCAGACCAACAGGGACTGGGGCCAACGTCCTGACTTTC
cdr3_aa: CASRPTGTGANVLTF

j_call: TRBJ2-7
v_call: TRBV5-1
clone_size: .
d_call: .
cdr3_nt: TGCGCCAGCAGCCTTACAAGTTACGAGCAGTACTTC
cdr3_aa: CASSLTSYEQYF

j_call: TRBJ1-2
v_call: TRBV19
clone_size: .
d_call: TRBD1
cdr3_nt: TGTGCCAGTAGTATAGTGGCAGGGGGCAAAGGCTACACCTTC
cdr3_aa: CASSIVAGGKGYTF

j_call: TRBJ1-5
v_call: TRBV18
clone_size: .
d_call: .
cdr3_nt: TGTGCCAGCTCACCACTAGGGATAAATCAGCCCCAGCATTTT
cdr3_aa: CASSPLGINQPQHF

j_call: TRBJ2-7
v_call: TRBV7-7
clone_size: .
d_call: .
cdr3_nt: TGTGCCAGCAGCTTAGCGCGACTAGAGGGGCACACCTACGAGCAGTACTTC
cdr3_aa: CASSLARLEGHTYEQYF

j_call: TRBJ1-2
v_call: TRBV18
clone_size: .
d_call: TRBD1
cdr3_nt: TGTGCCAGCACCCGGACAGGAGACTATGGCTACACCTTC
cdr3_aa: CASTRTGDYGYTF

j_call: TRBJ1-5
v_call: TRBV19
clone_size: .
d_call: .
cdr3_nt: TGTGCCAGCAGGGACACAATGAACAATCAGCCCCAGCATTTT
cdr3_aa: CASRDTMNNQPQHF

j_call: TRBJ1-3
v_call: TRBV19
clone_size: .
d_call: .
cdr3_nt: TGTGCCAGTATATCCAGGGGTGCCGGAAACACCATATATTTT
cdr3_aa: CASISRGAGNTIYF